Detailed here is one T cell receptor beta chain. Its specific antigen is unknown. It has no much larger one-base neighbor in the sample; base qualities were not kept. The CDR3 covers 16 residues, taking in both the cysteine and the phenylalanine. Left in the record is the CDR3 DNA by itself, 48 bases read in frame from the first base. The junction carries 17 bases between V and J, which are trimmed by 5 bases and 0 bases respectively. The CDR1 and CDR2 encoded by the germline V gene (reference sequence) are SEHNR and FQNEAQ. This sample was included in a study of shared clonotypes between healthy human individuals (dated by TCRdb to about 2020). For context, the study as a whole: Three men and two women, aged 18 to 49 years, made up the cohort. Each donor's leukapheresis produced roughly between roughly 0.85 and 9.5 billion PBMCs. For each donor, CD4 naive and CD4 memory were each run on three plates, CD8 naive on two plates, and CD8 memory on one plate. To estimate repertoire size and how much clonotype sharing occurs between individuals, the study deeply sequenced the blood TCR repertoires of 4 to 6 healthy adults. To increase sequencing depth and limit assay-specific biases, TCR repertoire library preparation and sequencing were carried out by different laboratories using diverse techniques.

Summary of the overall study and its limitations: The genetic and exposure-history diversity represented was limited by the small number of donors. Even with the large sequencing depth, rarefaction of the sorted-subset datasets indicated that sequencing was incomplete. Based on pairwise subsampling, the degree of clonotype sharing among donors was expected to be affected by sequencing depth. Across a few donors, approximately 4.6% of naive CD4, roughly 3.3% of naive CD8, 2.3% of memory CD4, and roughly 0.41% of memory CD8 clonotypes were shared. Only blood was sampled, and tissue TCR repertoires likely differ from those in blood. Higher generation probabilities were observed for clonotypes shared by all four sorted-subset donors than for non-shared clonotypes. Estimated clonotype richness was generally larger for naive than for memory subsets.

Healthy HIV-negative adults with no recently reported acute infections or vaccinations were included as donors. All donors were Caucasian adults living in Nashville, Tennessee, USA. CD4+ T cells were enriched by magnetic negative selection, after which naive cells were positively selected on CD45RA and the negative fraction was taken as the memory subset. Blood was obtained by leukapheresis, after which PBMCs were separated by Ficoll-Histopaque density gradient centrifugation and cryopreserved in liquid nitrogen vapor phase. Purity and quantity of every magnetically sorted T cell population were checked by analytical flow cytometry. Genomic DNA was isolated from each sorted fraction and quantified by UV absorbance on a Nanodrop 2000c. Using the deep immunoSEQ assay, TCR CDR3 regions were amplified from genomic DNA by multiplex PCR. Extracted genomic DNA from each cell subset was distributed evenly across all wells of several immunoSEQ 96-well plates, and each plate was treated as a replicate. For sorted subsets, about 200 ng genomic DNA, equal to 30,000 to 35,000 T cell genomes, was loaded into each replicate PCR. Purified libraries were measured with a Qubit 3.0 fluorometer, size-checked on a Bioanalyzer 2100, and measured again with the KAPA Library Quantification kit. Every immunoSEQ 96-well plate was sequenced on a dedicated single-read 150-cycle Illumina NextSeq 550 flow cell. The authors' analysis ran thus. The immunoSEQ output contained only junctional sequences without quality scores, so filtering could not match that applied to full-length reads. To assign V/J genes and CDR3, sequences were annotated against IMGT germline references using PyIR, a Python wrapper for IgBLAST v1.9. Reads with weak V/J assignments (E-value above 1e-6), missing CDR3, stop codons, out-of-frame junctions, or ambiguous translated residues were removed. V3J clonotypes were defined as sequences sharing an identical inferred V gene, J gene, and CDR3 amino acid sequence. The percentage overlap between two repertoires was calculated by dividing the number of shared unique clonotypes by the size of the smaller repertoire. Richness of each repertoire was evaluated using RTK rarefaction, the Chao1 estimator, and Recon v2.1 estimates of unobserved clonotypes. Generation probabilities were computed with OLGA for all TCRbeta clonotypes obtained by the gDNA method from several donors. The clones in this table, taken by TCRdb from immuneACCESS, are in-frame only. Not every clone is retained; where verified, under half of the shortfall comes from an unresolved V gene, and the cause of the rest is unknown. V and J calls plus clone size are reproduced from that table; the DNA served to infer D and trimming. The sample records some 1.5 million clones, approximately 96% of which are singletons. The ten top clones hold approximately 1.1% of the sample.

The chain uses TRBV7-9 and TRBJ2-7; no D gene is confidently identified. Sequencing was carried out using naive CD4+ T cells sorted from blood. Reading the label with the study, this specimen's cell subset or site is: CD45RA+ positively selected. The clonotype comes from a man aged 30-40 years in good health. The DNA sequence follows: TGTGCCAGCAGCCTTAGATCGCCGCCGAGCTCCTACGAGCAGTACTTC. This yields the protein CASSLRSPPSSYEQYF.